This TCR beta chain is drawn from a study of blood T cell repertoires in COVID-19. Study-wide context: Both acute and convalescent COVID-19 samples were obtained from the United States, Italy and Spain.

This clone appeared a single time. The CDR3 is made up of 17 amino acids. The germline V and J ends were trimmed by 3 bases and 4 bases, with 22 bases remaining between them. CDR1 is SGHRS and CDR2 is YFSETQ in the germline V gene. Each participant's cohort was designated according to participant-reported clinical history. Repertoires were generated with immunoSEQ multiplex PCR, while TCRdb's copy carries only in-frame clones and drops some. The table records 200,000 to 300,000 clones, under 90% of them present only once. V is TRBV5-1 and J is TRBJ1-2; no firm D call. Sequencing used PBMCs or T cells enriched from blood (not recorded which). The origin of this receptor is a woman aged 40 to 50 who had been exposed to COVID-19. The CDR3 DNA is TGCGCCAGCAGCTCGGACCCGGGAGCCCAAGCAGCCTATGGCTACACCTTC. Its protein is CASSSDPGAQAAYGYTF.